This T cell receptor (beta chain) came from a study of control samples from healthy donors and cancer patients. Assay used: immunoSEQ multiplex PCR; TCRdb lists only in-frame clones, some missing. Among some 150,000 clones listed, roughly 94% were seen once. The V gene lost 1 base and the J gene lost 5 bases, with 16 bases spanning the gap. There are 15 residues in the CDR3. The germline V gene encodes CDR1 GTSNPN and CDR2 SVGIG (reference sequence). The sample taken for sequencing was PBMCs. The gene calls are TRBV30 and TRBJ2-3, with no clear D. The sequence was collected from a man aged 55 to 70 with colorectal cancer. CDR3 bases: TGTGCCTGGAGTGGGGGTCAGCTCCGGAGAGATACGCAGTATTTT. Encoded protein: CAWSGGQLRRDTQYF. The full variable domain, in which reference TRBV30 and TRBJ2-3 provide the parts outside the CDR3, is SQTIHQWPATLVQPVGSPLSLECTVEGTSNPNLYWYRQAAGRGLQLLFYSVGIGQISSEVPQNLSASRPQDRQFILSSKKLLLSDSGFYLCAWSGGQLRRDTQYFGPGTRLTVL.